Listed below are T cell receptor beta chains from one sample, sequenced in a study of blood T cells in healthy people across ages. TCRdb used MiXCR to reprocess the 5' RACE reads, holding one entry per CDR3 protein. Of more than 750,000 distinct CDR3 sequences listed, 29% were seen once; the top ten hold roughly 10%. These records were also assigned to another study, of T cells of mothers and their children.

Sequenced sample: blood. Receptor source: a woman aged 40-49 years in good health. CDR3s include the opening cysteine and the closing phenylalanine or tryptophan. The order of the fields is J gene, clone size, D gene, V gene, CDR3 DNA, CDR3 protein. The D gene is left open where the match is weak. A clone size is listed for some rows: how often the clone was seen (once, few, many), or a class if it is expanded.

TRBJ2-1 - TRBD2 TRBV3-1 TGTGCCAGCAGACCTGGACTAGCGGGGGGGCGACATGAGCAGTTCTTC CASRPGLAGGRHEQFF
TRBJ2-5 many TRBD1 TRBV18 TGTGCCAGCTCACTAGAACAGGGGTCCGGAGAGACCCAGTACTTC CASSLEQGSGETQYF
TRBJ1-2 many TRBD1 TRBV12-3/TRBV12-4 TGTGCCAGCACAAAAAAGAGGACAGGGGGCTTTAACTATGGCTACACCTTC CASTKKRTGGFNYGYTF
TRBJ2-7 few - TRBV7-2 TGTGCCAGCAGCGCCCGGGGTATTAACTACGAGCAGTACTTC CASSARGINYEQYF
TRBJ2-7 - - TRBV5-1 TGCGCCAGCAGCTTGGGGGGGTACGGGAACGAGCAGTACTTC CASSLGGYGNEQYF
TRBJ2-7 few TRBD1 TRBV7-2 TGTGCCAGCAGCTTGGGTGGGGCAGGGGGCTACGAGCAGTACTTC CASSLGGAGGYEQYF
TRBJ2-3 few - TRBV20-1 TGCAGTGCGATTAAGGGGGAAGGGACAGATACGCAGTATTTT CSAIKGEGTDTQYF
TRBJ2-1 - TRBD2 TRBV4-2 TGTGCCAGCAGCCAGACTAGCGGGGGGGCGCATGAGCAGTTCTTC CASSQTSGGAHEQFF
TRBJ1-2 - - TRBV7-9 TGTACCAGCAGCTTAGGGACTGGGGGCTACACCTTC CTSSLGTGGYTF
TRBJ2-1 few TRBD2 TRBV28 TGTGCCAGCAGCCCGGGACTAGCGGGGGGGCGTAGTGAGCAGTTCTTC CASSPGLAGGRSEQFF
TRBJ1-1 few - TRBV29-1 TGCAGCGCACAGACAGGCCCTGAAGCTTTCTTT CSAQTGPEAFF
TRBJ1-5 - - TRBV27 TGTGCCAGCAACCCGGGGTACGATAGCAATCAGCCCCAGCATTTT CASNPGYDSNQPQHF
TRBJ2-1 many - TRBV7-9 TGTGCCAGCAGCTCAGGGGCCCTTAGGGATGAGCAGTTCTTC CASSSGALRDEQFF
TRBJ1-6 - - TRBV11-2 TGTGCCAGCAGCTTAGACCTGGACCTGGGGAATTCACCCCTCCACTTT CASSLDLDLGNSPLHF
TRBJ1-2 - - TRBV7-2 TGTACCAGCAGCTTAAGTCAGGGGCAATATGGCTACACCTTC CTSSLSQGQYGYTF
TRBJ2-7 few TRBD1 TRBV6-6 TGTGCCAGCAGTGACCAGGGGGAGCCCTACGAGCAGTACTTC CASSDQGEPYEQYF
TRBJ2-7 - TRBD2 TRBV29-1 TGCAGCGTTGAGTTGGCTAGCGGGAACCAAATTCAAGGGGAGCAGTACTTC CSVELASGNQIQGEQYF
TRBJ2-7 many - TRBV12-3/TRBV12-4 TGTGCCAGCAGCCAGACAACCTACGAGCAGTACTTC CASSQTTYEQYF
TRBJ1-2 many - TRBV12-3/TRBV12-4 TGTGCCAGCAGTTGGTACACAGGAGCTGGCTACACCTTC CASSWYTGAGYTF
TRBJ2-7 - TRBD2 TRBV20-1 TGCAGTGCTAGCCCCCTAGCGGGAGGGCCCTACAATGAGCAGTACTTC CSASPLAGGPYNEQYF
TRBJ2-7 many TRBD2 TRBV7-2 TGTGCCAGCAGCTCCACTAGCGGGGGCTACGAGCAGTACTTC CASSSTSGGYEQYF
TRBJ2-1 many - TRBV29-1 TGCAGCGTTGAGGGAGGCTTCAATGAGCAGTTCTTC CSVEGGFNEQFF
TRBJ1-5 many TRBD1 TRBV6-2/TRBV6-3 TGTGCCAGCAGAAACGACAGGGCTGGCAATCAGCCCCAGCATTTT CASRNDRAGNQPQHF
TRBJ1-5 few TRBD1 TRBV5-3 TGTGCCAGAAGCACCGGGACAGGGAGCAATCAGCCCCAGCATTTT CARSTGTGSNQPQHF
TRBJ2-3 - TRBD2 TRBV6-4 TGTGCCAGCACCTCCAGGACTAGCGGGGGCCGAGGAGATACGCAGTATTTT CASTSRTSGGRGDTQYF
TRBJ1-4 - TRBD1 TRBV19 TGTGCCAGTACCCCATCGGGGACAGGGAACGAAAAACTGTTTTTT CASTPSGTGNEKLFF
TRBJ2-1 - - TRBV10-3 TGTGCCATCAAGAGGGAGAGTCCCTACAATGAGCAGTTCTTC CAIKRESPYNEQFF
TRBJ1-2 few - TRBV20-1 TGCAGTTCCTTAGCGGGTGAAAGGGGGGCTAGTGGCTACACCTTC CSSLAGERGASGYTF
TRBJ2-4 - - TRBV6-5 TGTGCCAGCAGTTACTCGACCGGGGTCTACGGGCAGTACTTC CASSYSTGVYGQYF
TRBJ2-1 few TRBD1 TRBV2 TGTGCCGGTAGGACAGGGATGACTTACAATGAGCAGTTCTTC CAGRTGMTYNEQFF
TRBJ2-3 - TRBD1 TRBV7-8 TGTGCCAGCAGCCCCCCCGGGGACAGCTGCACAGATACGCAGTATTTT CASSPPGDSCTDTQYF
TRBJ2-1 few - TRBV27 TGTGCCAGCAGTCGGCGATCCTTAAGGGACAATGAGCAGTTCTTC CASSRRSLRDNEQFF
TRBJ1-1 - - TRBV7-2 TGTGCCAGCAGCTCCGCGAGCATCTCAGGACGGAGCACTGAAGCTTTCTTT CASSSASISGRSTEAFF
TRBJ1-4 many - TRBV7-6 TGTGCCAGCAGCTTAGGACGATCAACTAATGAAAAACTGTTTTTT CASSLGRSTNEKLFF
TRBJ2-1 - - TRBV20-1 TGCAGCGCTAGGGGGGTAGGCCAGCAGTTCTTC CSARGVGQQFF
TRBJ2-5 - TRBD1 TRBV20-1 TGCAGTGCTAGCCCCAGGGGGCGTCGAGAGACCCAGTACTTC CSASPRGRRETQYF